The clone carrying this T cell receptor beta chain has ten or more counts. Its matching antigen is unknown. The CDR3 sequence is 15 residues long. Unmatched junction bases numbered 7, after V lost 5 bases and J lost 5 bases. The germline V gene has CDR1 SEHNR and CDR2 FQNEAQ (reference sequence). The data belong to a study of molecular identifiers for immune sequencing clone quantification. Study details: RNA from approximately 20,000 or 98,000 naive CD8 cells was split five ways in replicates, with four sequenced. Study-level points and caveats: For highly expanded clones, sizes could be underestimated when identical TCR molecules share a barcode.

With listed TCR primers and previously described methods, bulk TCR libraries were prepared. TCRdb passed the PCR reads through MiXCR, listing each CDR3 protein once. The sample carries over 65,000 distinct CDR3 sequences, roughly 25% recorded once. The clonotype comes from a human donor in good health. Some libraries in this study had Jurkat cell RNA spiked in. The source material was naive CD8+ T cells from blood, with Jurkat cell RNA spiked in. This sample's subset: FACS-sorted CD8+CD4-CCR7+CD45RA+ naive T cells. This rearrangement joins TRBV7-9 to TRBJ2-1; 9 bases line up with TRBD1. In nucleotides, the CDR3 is TGTGCCAGCAGCCAGCAGACAGGGGGTAACAATGAGCAGTTCTTC. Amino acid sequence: CASSQQTGGNNEQFF.